This T cell receptor (beta chain) was identified in a study of early T cells in non-severe SARS-CoV-2 infection. Study at large: Sequencing input comprised bulk RNA from unsorted whole blood; chain pairing was not available. The study's findings and limits: VDJdb matching skewed toward anti-spike CD8 responses, missing private and CD4 specificities.

The CDR3 is 13 amino acids. Germline V gene lookup returns CDR1 LNHDA and CDR2 SQIVND (reference sequence). Trimming took off 3 bases at V and 6 bases at J, with 9 bases between the two ends. Each single cDNA molecule received a unique molecular identifier. TCRdb reprocessed the 5' RACE reads via MiXCR and lists one record per CDR3 protein. This repertoire shows fewer than 60,000 distinct CDR3 sequences, over 8% found once; its top ten account for around 5.3%. This clonotype was counted ten times or more. Its target is not known. The chain recombines TRBV19 with TRBJ2-1, with D possibly matching TRBD1 (5 bases). Sequencing was performed on whole blood, taken at baseline. This receptor was obtained from an adult who was a healthcare worker with PCR-confirmed SARS-CoV-2 infection or an uninfected control (not recorded which). CDR3 residues: CASSIQGPNEQFF. Here the CDR3 DNA reads TGTGCCAGTAGTATTCAGGGTCCCAATGAGCAGTTCTTC.